The 27 T cell receptor beta chains presented below share a single source sample, sequenced in a study of control samples from healthy donors and cancer patients. Assay: immunoSEQ multiplex PCR; the TCRdb copy retains only in-frame clones and omits some. This table has some 120,000 clones, more than 75% appearing once. Source material: blood. The receptor source for this set is a man in his sixties in good health.

The chain recombines TRBV19 with TRBJ2-3, with D perhaps matching TRBD1 (6 bases). Trimming pared 3 bases from V and 1 base from J, leaving 11 bases between. Germline V gene lookup returns CDR1 LNHDA and CDR2 SQIVND (reference sequence). The CDR3 loop spans 15 amino acids. CDR3: CASSISGVRTDTQYF. CDR3 in DNA: TGTGCCAGTAGTATTTCAGGGGTGCGCACAGATACGCAGTATTTT.

The chain has TRBV6-5 and TRBJ2-3, with TRBD2 as a possible D gene (7 bases). CDR3 length: 16 amino acids. CDR1 and CDR2 from the germline V gene are MNHEY and SVGAGI. V shed 4 bases and J shed 4 bases, with 18 bases lying between them. The CDR3 region is CASSSKQGGEADTQYF. Here the CDR3 DNA reads TGTGCCAGCAGTTCAAAACAGGGAGGGGAAGCAGATACGCAGTATTTT.

The chain couples TRBV6-5 to TRBJ2-3; 7 bases map to TRBD2. CDR1 MNHEY and CDR2 SVGAGI come from the germline V gene. V lost 10 bases, J lost 2 bases, and 12 bases stayed unmatched. The CDR3 length is 15 residues. As DNA, the CDR3 is TGTGCCACCAAGATTGGGGACTACTACACAGATACGCAGTATTTT. Amino acid sequence: CATKIGDYYTDTQYF.

The CDR3 region is CASSYSTLRGNSPLHF. The CDR3 DNA reads TGTGCCAGCAGTTACTCGACCTTGCGCGGTAATTCACCCCTCCACTTT. This rearrangement joins TRBV6-5 to TRBJ1-6, with no clear D. Germline loops: CDR1 MNHEY, CDR2 SVGAGI. The CDR3 spans 16 residues. V gave up 0 bases and J gave up 6 bases, with 12 bases separating them.

J is TRBJ2-7 and V is TRBV2; D is unresolved. V was clipped by 8 bases and J by 0 bases, with 8 bases between them. Germline-derived CDR1 and CDR2 are SNHLY and FYNNEI. The CDR3 is made up of 12 amino acids. The CDR3 DNA reads as TGTGCCAGCGCGATTAGCTCCTACGAGCAGTACTTC. Its translation: CASAISSYEQYF.

This rearrangement joins TRBV3-1 (or the pseudogene TRBV3-2) to TRBJ2-3; D is tentatively TRBD1 or TRBD2 (6 bases each). The germline V gene encodes CDR1 LGHDT and CDR2 YNNKEL (reference sequence). V was trimmed by 0 bases and J by 2 bases, leaving 15 bases between them. There are 17 residues in the CDR3. CDR3 in amino acids: CASSQDSVGGTTDTQYF. As DNA, the CDR3 is TGTGCCAGCAGCCAAGATTCGGTAGGGGGGACCACAGATACGCAGTATTTT.

This chain connects TRBV7-9 to TRBJ1-1; no definite D call. CDR3 length equals 13 residues. Trimming took 5 bases from V and 0 from J, leaving 7 bases between them. Germline V lookup: CDR1 SEHNR, CDR2 FQNEAQ (reference sequence). This CDR3 is CASSPIMNTEAFF. CDR3 in DNA: TGTGCCAGCAGCCCTATCATGAACACTGAAGCTTTCTTT.

CDR3 bases: TGTGCCTGGACTACTCCAATCACAACGCTCAAAGCTTTCTTT. Protein: CAWTTPITTLKAFF. This chain uses TRBV30 with TRBJ1-1; the D is unclear. The germline V gene encodes CDR1 GTSNPN and CDR2 SVGIG (reference sequence). The CDR3 runs 14 residues. Trimming pared 4 bases from V and 9 bases from J, leaving 21 bases between.

This clone was detected only a few times. The chain has TRBV18 and TRBJ1-6; no clear D. V gave up 2 bases and J gave up 5 bases, with 7 bases separating them. CDR3 size: 14 residues. CDR1 KGHSH and CDR2 LQKENI come from the germline V gene. The CDR3 sequence: CASSPMDDNSPLHF. The CDR3 DNA is TGTGCCAGCTCACCAATGGATGATAATTCACCCCTCCACTTT. Together with reference TRBV18 and TRBJ1-6, the CDR3 gives the full variable domain: NAGVMQNPRHLVRRRGQEARLRCSPMKGHSHVYWYRQLPEEGLKFMVYLQKENIIDESGMPKERFSAEFPKEGPSILRIQQVVRGDSAAYFCASSPMDDNSPLHFGNGTRLTVT.

The chain uses TRBV6-2 or TRBV6-3 and TRBJ1-5; maybe TRBD1 (6 bases). V lost 3 bases to trimming and J lost 9 bases, with 15 bases between them. The CDR3 has 14 residues. Germline V CDR1 and CDR2: MNHEY, SVGEGT. The CDR3 reads CASSYTPGAGPQHF. The CDR3 DNA sequence: TGTGCCAGCAGTTATACTCCAGGGGCAGGGCCCCAGCATTTT.

The rearrangement uses TRBV5-6 and TRBJ2-7; TRBD1 aligns across 8 bases. From germline, CDR1 is SGHDT and CDR2 YYEEEE. This CDR3 has 17 amino acids. Trimming removed 4 bases from V and 2 bases from J; junction bases left unmatched: 14. In DNA form, the CDR3 reads TGTGCCAGCAGCAACAGGTCCCCGGGACAGGTCGCCTACGAGCAGTACTTC. Amino acid sequence: CASSNRSPGQVAYEQYF.

This clone was observed a single time. The V and J genes are TRBV28 and TRBJ1-3; D is unclear. Trimming removed 6 bases from V and 8 bases from J, with 20 bases in between. CDR3 size: 15 residues. Germline V CDR1 and CDR2: MDHEN, SYDVKM. Written as DNA, the CDR3 is TGTGCCAGCAGCCCTCCCGGACGCCGAGGAGACACCATATATTTT. Protein: CASSPPGRRGDTIYF.

This chain connects TRBV7-9 to TRBJ1-2, with D possibly being TRBD1 (5 bases). The CDR3 sequence is 13 residues long. Germline V gene lookup returns CDR1 SEHNR and CDR2 FQNEAQ (reference sequence). The V and J ends lost 5 bases and 6 bases respectively, with 13 bases between them. As DNA, the CDR3 is TGTGCCAGCAGCCACGAGGGGCTGGATGGCTACACCTTC. Its protein product is CASSHEGLDGYTF.

This clone is a singleton in its sample. The rearrangement links TRBV27 to TRBJ2-2; the D is unclear. Trimming removed 7 bases from V and 1 base from J, with 7 bases in between. The germline gives CDR1 MNHEY, CDR2 SMNVEV (reference sequence). This CDR3 has 13 amino acids. The DNA of the CDR3 is TGTGCCAGCACCAACAAGAACACCGGGGAGCTGTTTTTT. This translates into CASTNKNTGELFF.

The chain joins TRBV6-6 to TRBJ1-1; D is ambiguous. Trimming removed 2 bases at V and 4 bases at J, with 8 bases between. Germline lookup yields CDR1 MNHNY and CDR2 SVGAGI (reference sequence). This CDR3 spans 13 amino acids. CDR3 amino acids: CASSYQEGTEAFF. CDR3 nucleotide sequence: TGTGCCAGCAGTTACCAGGAGGGCACTGAAGCTTTCTTT.

The rearrangement links TRBV24-1 to TRBJ2-3, with D possibly being TRBD2 (5 bases). The CDR3 has 16 residues. Trimming stripped 4 bases from V and 0 bases from J, with 13 bases between. The germline CDR1 and CDR2 sequences are KGHDR and SFDVKD. The CDR3 is CATSDLAGLSTDTQYF. The CDR3 coding sequence is TGTGCCACCAGTGACCTCGCGGGCCTTAGCACAGATACGCAGTATTTT.

The chain recombines TRBV4-1 with TRBJ2-7; D remains unclear. This CDR3 has 19 residues. Trimming took off 1 base at V and 4 bases at J, with 26 bases between the two ends. The germline CDR1 and CDR2 sequences are MGHRA and YSYEKL. CDR3 nucleotide sequence: TGCGCCAGCAGCCAAGGGACCCGGCCCGGCGGCGAGACCTATTACGAGCAGTACTTC. Translating gives CASSQGTRPGGETYYEQYF.

With respect to this clone: Relative to the germline gene, one junction end is altered; a read error may explain this. The chain has TRBV7-2 and TRBJ2-3, with a tentative D call TRBD2 (5 bases). The CDR3 sequence is 15 residues long. The germline CDR1 and CDR2 sequences are SGHTA and FQGNSA. The CDR3 coding sequence is TGTGCCAGCAGCCTAGCTGGTCCGGGGACAGATACGCAGTATTTT. Encoded protein: CASSLAGPGTDTQYF.

The V call is TRBV7-9, the J call TRBJ1-3; 8 nucleotides agree with TRBD1. J was trimmed by 4 bases and V by 3 bases; bases with no gene match: 2. Germline CDR1 reads SEHNR; CDR2 reads FQNEAQ (reference sequence). The CDR3 consists of 14 residues. CDR3 sequence: CASSLGDRGNTIYF. Written as DNA, the CDR3 is TGTGCCAGCAGCTTGGGGGACAGGGGAAACACCATATATTTT.

The V call is TRBV19, the J call TRBJ2-2, with D uncertain. The germline V and J ends were trimmed by 5 bases and 6 bases, with 10 bases remaining between them. The germline gives CDR1 LNHDA, CDR2 SQIVND (reference sequence). The CDR3 spans 13 residues. The CDR3 loop is CASSWLRPGELFF. The DNA for the CDR3 is TGTGCCAGTAGTTGGCTGAGACCCGGGGAGCTGTTTTTT.

CDR3 in amino acids: CASTTTNGKGRSYEQYF. The CDR3 DNA follows: TGCGCCAGCACCACCACCAATGGGAAGGGCCGGTCCTACGAGCAGTACTTC. The chain has TRBV23-1 and TRBJ2-7, with D hard to call. TRBV23-1 has ORF status, its function being uncertain. V was cut by 7 bases and J by 1 base, with 23 bases left in between. The CDR3 is 17 residues long.

The V and J genes are TRBV6-5 and TRBJ2-7; 11 bases map to TRBD1. The CDR3 length is 14 residues. The V gene end was trimmed by 7 bases and the J gene end by 6 bases; junction bases not matched to a gene: 8. Germline V CDR1 and CDR2: MNHEY, SVGAGI. CDR3 DNA: TGTGCCAGCATCCCCGGAGGGACAGGGGGCGAGCAGTACTTC. This encodes CASIPGGTGGEQYF.

The chain has TRBV5-4 and TRBJ2-7, with 12 positions matching TRBD2. V shed 0 bases, J shed 7 bases, and the junction held 8 bases outside the gene matches. Germline CDR1 SGHNT, CDR2 YYREEE (reference sequence). The CDR3 loop spans 16 amino acids. The DNA of the CDR3 is TGTGCCAGCAGCTTGGATCCTAGCGGGGGGGCCTGGGAGCAGTACTTC. It codes for CASSLDPSGGAWEQYF.

The rearrangement uses TRBV2 and TRBJ1-5, with D maybe TRBD1 (5 bases). V lost 8 bases and J 0 bases, leaving 11 bases between the germline ends. CDR3 length equals 14 residues. The germline CDR1 and CDR2 sequences are SNHLY and FYNNEI. The CDR3 sequence is CASSGVYSNQPQHF. The CDR3 region has the DNA TGTGCCAGCTCGGGGGTTTATAGCAATCAGCCCCAGCATTTT.

The chain joins TRBV7-8 to TRBJ2-7, with D tentatively TRBD1 or TRBD2 (5 bases each). The CDR3 spans 13 residues. Germline V gene data show CDR1 as SGHVS and CDR2 as FQNEAQ. Trimming cost V 6 bases and J 7 bases, with 16 bases left between them. The CDR3 loop is CASSWGNMMEQYF. The CDR3 coding sequence is TGTGCCAGCAGTTGGGGGAACATGATGGAGCAGTACTTC.

This chain links TRBV6-2 or TRBV6-3 with TRBJ2-3; D possibly uses TRBD1 or TRBD2 (5 bases each). The V end lost 5 bases, the J end lost 2 bases, and 5 bases lay between the germline ends. The CDR3 consists of 12 residues. CDR1 is MNHEY, CDR2 SVGEGT, per germline. The CDR3 bases are TGTGCCAGCAGTGGGACCACAGATACGCAGTATTTT. It encodes CASSGTTDTQYF.

This rearrangement joins TRBV7-2 to TRBJ1-6, with D uncertain. The CDR3 has 15 residues. Trimming left V 5 bases short and J 0 bases short, with 8 bases between. The germline gives CDR1 SGHTA, CDR2 FQGNSA. CDR3 in amino acids: CASSPGSSYNSPLHF. The CDR3 DNA follows: TGTGCCAGCAGCCCGGGAAGCTCCTATAATTCACCCCTCCACTTT.